A selection of T cell receptor beta chains follows, all from one sample in a study of CD8+CD57+ T cells in acquired aplastic anemia. TCRdb ran MiXCR on the reads and lists one entry per CDR3 protein. The sample holds around 68,000 distinct CDR3 sequences, approximately 50% seen once. Material: sorted CD4+, CD8+, or CD8+CD57+ T cells (not recorded which) from PBMCs. The receptors stem from a human donor in good health, serving as a control. CDR3s include the opening cysteine and the closing phenylalanine or tryptophan. D genes are given only for firm matches. Size is omitted from some rows. Given values are once, few, many or a class for expanded clones.

.	TRBJ2-3	medium-sized	TRBV25-1	CASSGDRAAFDTQYF	TGTGCCAGCAGTGGGGACCGGGCGGCGTTTGATACGCAGTATTTT
TRBD1	TRBJ1-3	.	TRBV15	CATSNRGVSGNTIYF	TGTGCCACCAGTAACAGGGGGGTTTCTGGAAACACCATATATTTT
.	TRBJ1-2	many	TRBV11-2	CASSLGGSDGYTF	TGTGCCAGCAGCTTAGGGGGGTCAGATGGCTACACCTTC
TRBD2	TRBJ2-1	many	TRBV7-9	CASRYKGTSGGANEQFF	TGTGCCAGCAGATATAAAGGGACTAGCGGGGGAGCGAATGAGCAGTTCTTC
.	TRBJ2-7	.	TRBV19	CASSRTAPGAYEQYF	TGTGCCAGTAGCAGGACAGCCCCCGGAGCCTACGAGCAGTACTTC
TRBD2	TRBJ2-1	.	TRBV25-1	CAIGTSGGLDEQFF	TGTGCCATAGGGACTAGCGGGGGGTTGGATGAGCAGTTCTTC
TRBD1	TRBJ2-3	.	TRBV19	CASSSLDRDTQYF	TGTGCCAGTAGTTCCCTGGACAGGGATACGCAGTATTTT
TRBD2	TRBJ2-3	few	TRBV11-1	CASSLTGTSGDTQYF	TGTGCCAGCAGCTTGACCGGGACTAGCGGGGATACGCAGTATTTT
.	TRBJ1-2	.	TRBV5-6	CASTGDHYGYTF	TGTGCCAGTACGGGAGACCACTATGGCTACACCTTC
.	TRBJ2-5	.	TRBV7-9	CASSARFDTGEQYF	TGTGCCAGCAGCGCCAGGTTCGACACCGGGGAGCAGTACTTC
.	TRBJ2-7	.	TRBV19	CASSIDSVSYEQYF	TGTGCCAGTAGTATCGATTCAGTGTCCTACGAGCAGTACTTC
TRBD2	TRBJ2-7	many	TRBV6-1	CASSERTSGYEQYF	TGTGCCAGCAGTGAGAGGACTAGCGGATACGAGCAGTACTTC
.	TRBJ1-2	.	TRBV14	CASSVDGTYGYTF	TGTGCCAGCAGCGTAGACGGCACGTATGGCTACACCTTC
TRBD1	TRBJ1-5	.	TRBV15	CATSTSGGKPQHF	TGTGCCACCAGCACCTCAGGGGGAAAGCCCCAGCATTTT
.	TRBJ1-1	many	TRBV4-1	CASSQDRGYTEAFF	TGCGCCAGCAGCCAAGATAGGGGGTACACTGAAGCTTTCTTT
.	TRBJ2-1	once	TRBV7-9	CASSLAGHEQFF	TGTGCCAGCAGCTTAGCCGGGCACGAGCAGTTCTTC
.	TRBJ1-1	medium-sized	TRBV6-5	CASSRDRMNTEAFF	TGTGCCAGCAGTCGAGACAGGATGAACACTGAAGCTTTCTTT
TRBD1	TRBJ1-5	.	TRBV7-2	CASSFYRGQGQPQHF	TGTGCCAGCAGCTTTTACAGGGGGCAAGGGCAGCCCCAGCATTTT
.	TRBJ2-1	many	TRBV20-1	CSAREPGRGDYNEQFF	TGCAGTGCTAGAGAGCCTGGCCGGGGTGACTACAATGAGCAGTTCTTC
.	TRBJ1-1	.	TRBV7-2	CASSFDSEAFF	TGTGCCAGCAGCTTCGATTCCGAAGCTTTCTTT
.	TRBJ1-2	many	TRBV5-6	CASSLATGWDYGYTF	TGTGCCAGCAGCTTGGCTACAGGTTGGGACTATGGCTACACCTTC
.	TRBJ1-1	.	TRBV29-1	CSVVTDHNTEAFF	TGCAGCGTGGTCACAGACCACAACACTGAAGCTTTCTTT
.	TRBJ2-5	few	TRBV30	CAWQPPSGHAETQYF	TGTGCCTGGCAACCTCCTTCGGGTCACGCGGAGACCCAGTACTTC
.	TRBJ1-2	.	TRBV7-6	CASRRPRDHYGYTF	TGTGCCAGCAGACGACCACGGGACCACTATGGCTACACCTTC
TRBD1	TRBJ2-3	.	TRBV5-1	CASSDSRAGGDTQYF	TGCGCCAGCAGTGACTCCAGGGCAGGGGGAGATACGCAGTATTTT
TRBD2	TRBJ2-1	medium-sized	TRBV25-1	CASRVGKIAGSYNEQFF	TGTGCCAGCAGGGTGGGTAAGATAGCGGGAAGTTACAATGAGCAGTTCTTC
.	TRBJ2-7	.	TRBV7-9	CASSQALYEQYF	TGTGCCAGCAGCCAGGCCCTCTACGAGCAGTACTTC
.	TRBJ2-3	many	TRBV6-1	CASSERPNPSDTQYF	TGTGCCAGCAGTGAAAGACCCAACCCCTCGGATACGCAGTATTTT
.	TRBJ2-1	few	TRBV7-7	CASSRAASNEQFF	TGTGCCAGCAGTCGAGCGGCCTCCAATGAGCAGTTCTTC
.	TRBJ2-3	many	TRBV4-1	CASSQEGQGPSSTDTQYF	TGCGCCAGCAGCCAAGAGGGGCAGGGCCCCTCTAGCACAGATACGCAGTATTTT
.	TRBJ2-7	many	TRBV9	CASSGASEYEQYF	TGTGCCAGCAGCGGCGCTAGCGAGTACGAGCAGTACTTC
.	TRBJ2-2	.	TRBV2	CASRPGRANTGELFF	TGTGCCAGCAGACCGGGCCGTGCGAACACCGGGGAGCTGTTTTTT
.	TRBJ1-1	.	TRBV7-9	CASSLAQGNTEAFF	TGTGCCAGCAGCTTAGCGCAGGGGAACACTGAAGCTTTCTTT
.	TRBJ2-3	once	TRBV5-1	CASSWGSTDTQYF	TGCGCCAGCAGCTGGGGGAGCACAGATACGCAGTATTTT
.	TRBJ2-7	.	TRBV24-1	CATSEGYTDSTEQYF	TGTGCCACCAGTGAAGGCTACACAGATTCGACCGAGCAGTACTTC
.	TRBJ2-1	.	TRBV29-1	CSVGEVSSYNEQFF	TGCAGCGTTGGTGAGGTGAGCTCCTACAATGAGCAGTTCTTC
.	TRBJ2-3	.	TRBV2	CAVETHPYGDTQCF	TGTGCCGTGGAGACCCATCCATATGGAGATACGCAGTGCTTT
TRBD1	TRBJ2-2	.	TRBV25-1	CASSDSGQGLTGELFF	TGTGCCAGCAGTGACTCGGGACAGGGCCTTACCGGGGAGCTGTTTTTT
.	TRBJ2-1	.	TRBV15	CATSRDRKGKAGNEQFF	TGTGCCACCAGCAGAGATAGGAAGGGGAAAGCAGGCAATGAGCAGTTCTTC
TRBD2	TRBJ2-2	few	TRBV18	CASSPVTSGNTGELFF	TGTGCCAGCTCACCAGTGACTAGCGGGAACACCGGGGAGCTGTTTTTT
.	TRBJ2-3	many	TRBV6-5	CASSYQPDNTDTQYF	TGTGCCAGCAGTTACCAGCCGGACAACACAGATACGCAGTATTTT
.	TRBJ1-6	.	TRBV3-1	CASSQKRGDNSPLHF	TGTGCCAGCAGCCAAAAAAGGGGGGATAATTCACCCCTCCACTTT
TRBD1	TRBJ1-2	many	TRBV2	CASSDNRGPTNYGYTF	TGTGCCAGCAGTGATAACAGGGGGCCCACTAACTATGGCTACACCTTC
.	TRBJ1-1	.	TRBV2	CASRIADANTEAFF	TGTGCCAGCAGGATAGCGGACGCGAACACTGAAGCTTTCTTT
.	TRBJ1-6	.	TRBV7-8	CASRPRGEGPLHF	TGTGCCAGCAGACCCCGCGGGGAAGGGCCCCTCCACTTT
TRBD2	TRBJ2-7	many	TRBV5-4	CASSSGLAGAEQYF	TGTGCCAGCAGCTCCGGACTAGCGGGAGCCGAGCAGTACTTC
.	TRBJ2-7	.	TRBV24-1	CATSVASPYEQYF	TGTGCCACCAGTGTGGCCAGTCCCTACGAGCAGTACTTC
.	TRBJ1-5	.	TRBV7-3	CASSLSLKGNQHF	TGTGCCAGCAGCCTAAGTTTGAAGGGGAACCAGCATTTT
TRBD2	TRBJ2-3	many	TRBV7-7	CASSLSFTSGNTDTQYF	TGTGCCAGCAGCTTAAGTTTTACTAGCGGAAACACAGATACGCAGTATTTT
.	TRBJ2-7	.	TRBV7-2	CASTPKPRGREQYF	TGTGCCAGCACCCCTAAACCGAGGGGCCGAGAGCAGTACTTC
TRBD1	TRBJ2-7	.	TRBV12-3/TRBV12-4	CASSQGQGHEQYF	TGTGCCAGCAGCCAGGGACAGGGACACGAGCAGTACTTC